Each of the 30 T cell receptor beta chains below was sequenced from the same sample in a study of control samples from healthy donors and cancer patients. The table came from immunoSEQ multiplex PCR; TCRdb's copy has only in-frame clones and leaves some out. The table records around 110,000 clones, 85% to 95% of them present only once. The sample taken for sequencing was blood. The receptors were sampled from a man aged 25 to 40 in good health.

This clone is a singleton in its sample. This chain joins TRBV28 and TRBJ1-2; 8 bases are a match to TRBD1. Germline CDR1 MDHEN, CDR2 SYDVKM. This CDR3 spans 14 amino acids. The junction had 5 bases not matched to a gene; V was cut back by 6 bases and J by 2 bases. CDR3 protein: CASSPGQGNYGYTF. CDR3 nucleotide sequence: TGTGCCAGCAGCCCCGGACAGGGAAACTATGGCTACACCTTC.

J is TRBJ1-6 and V is TRBV2, with a tentative D call TRBD1 (5 bases). The CDR3 has 16 residues. The V end was cut by 4 bases, the J end by 8 bases, with 18 bases between. CDR1 is SNHLY, CDR2 FYNNEI, per germline. The CDR3 loop reads CASSARSGGIDSPLHF. CDR3 DNA sequence: TGTGCCAGCAGTGCGCGAAGTGGGGGTATTGATTCACCCCTCCACTTT. The full variable domain, with the rest looked up from reference TRBV2 and TRBJ1-6, is EPEVTQTPSHQVTQMGQEVILRCVPISNHLYFYWYRQILGQKVEFLVSFYNNEISEKSEIFDDQFSVERPDGSNFTLKIRSTKLEDSAMYFCASSARSGGIDSPLHFGNGTRLTVT.

The genes are TRBV27 and TRBJ2-7, with 12 positions matching TRBD1. The junction had 14 bases not matched to a gene; V was cut back by 4 bases and J by 7 bases. This CDR3 comprises 17 residues. CDR1 is MNHEY and CDR2 is SMNVEV in the germline V gene (reference sequence). The CDR3 coding sequence is TGTGCCAGCAGTTCGCTGCCCGGGACAGGGGGCGCGAGGGAGCAGTACGTC. This gives the protein CASSSLPGTGGAREQYV.

This clone was counted a few times. The V gene is TRBV9, the J gene TRBJ2-1, with D hard to call. Looked up from germline, CDR1 is SGDLS and CDR2 is YYNGEE. The CDR3 has 15 amino acids. V gave up 0 bases and J gave up 6 bases, with 13 bases separating them. CDR3 in amino acids: CASSVGGSGLNEQFF. DNA of the CDR3: TGTGCCAGCAGCGTAGGGGGAAGTGGGCTCAATGAGCAGTTCTTC.

The rearrangement joins TRBV29-1 to TRBJ2-3; D could derive from TRBD1 or TRBD2 (5 bases each). The CDR3 runs to 15 residues. With 3 bases removed from V and 1 base from J, the gap between germline ends came to 14 bases. Germline V gene sequence: CDR1 SQVTM, CDR2 ANQGSEA. CDR3 region: CSVELLRDGTDTQYF. The CDR3 DNA reads TGCAGCGTTGAGTTGCTCCGGGACGGCACAGATACGCAGTATTTT.

This rearrangement joins TRBV28 to TRBJ2-7; tentative D call: TRBD1 (5 bases). Trimming left V 4 bases short and J 2 bases short, with 15 bases between. Germline CDR1 MDHEN, CDR2 SYDVKM. The CDR3 contains 15 residues. CDR3 amino acids: CASSSHRQGTYEQYF. The CDR3 bases are TGTGCCAGCAGTTCCCATCGGCAGGGTACCTACGAGCAGTACTTC.

This clone was recorded once. The rearrangement uses TRBV7-2 and TRBJ1-1; 7 nucleotides align to TRBD1. Germline assignment: CDR1 SGHTA and CDR2 FQGNSA. This CDR3 has 15 residues. The ends lost 3 bases at V and 4 bases at J; junction bases unmatched: 8. CDR3 bases: TGTGCCAGCAGCTTCCCGACAGGGCCAAGCACTGAAGCTTTCTTT. Its protein is CASSFPTGPSTEAFF.

The chain is built from TRBV6-2 or TRBV6-3 and TRBJ2-7; D is ambiguous. CDR1 and CDR2 from the germline V gene are MNHEY and SVGEGT. This CDR3 spans 13 amino acids. Trimming took 4 bases from V and 4 from J, leaving 11 bases between them. CDR3 region: CASSLPNSYEQYV. Written as DNA, the CDR3 is TGTGCCAGCAGTTTACCCAACAGTTACGAGCAGTACGTC.

This chain uses TRBV6-1 with TRBJ2-7; no firm D call. CDR1 and CDR2 (germline): MNHNS, SASEGT. This CDR3 comprises 16 residues. The V gene lost 2 bases and the J gene lost 3 bases, with 17 bases spanning the gap. The CDR3 DNA is TGTGCCAGCAGTGAAATACTTGGAGACTTGAGCTACGAGCAGTACTTC. Translating gives CASSEILGDLSYEQYF.

This clone is a singleton in its sample. V is TRBV24-1 and J is TRBJ2-7; no reliable D call. The CDR3 spans 16 residues. V lost 0 bases and J 0 bases, leaving 11 bases between the germline ends. In germline, CDR1 is KGHDR, CDR2 SFDVKD. DNA for the CDR3: TGTGCCACCAGTGATTTGGAGACTCCGTTCTCCTACGAGCAGTACTTC. Residues: CATSDLETPFSYEQYF.

V is TRBV24-1 and J is TRBJ1-5, with a tentative D call TRBD1 (6 bases). Trimming left V 6 bases short and J 4 bases short, with 12 bases between. Germline CDR1 and CDR2: KGHDR and SFDVKD. This CDR3 comprises 14 residues. The CDR3 loop reads CATSPRTVNQPQHF. DNA of the CDR3: TGTGCCACCAGTCCCCGGACAGTTAATCAGCCCCAGCATTTT.

V is TRBV3-1 (or the pseudogene TRBV3-2) and J is TRBJ2-2; no reliable D call. Between the trimmed V and J ends, which lost 4 bases and 2 bases, there was a span of 8 bases. Germline-derived CDR1 and CDR2 are LGHDT and YNNKEL (reference sequence). This CDR3 is built from 14 residues. For the CDR3, the DNA is TGTGCCAGCAGCCCGGTTACAAACACCGGGGAGCTGTTTTTT. It is translated as CASSPVTNTGELFF.

The chain links TRBV7-2 to TRBJ2-5; maybe TRBD2 (5 bases). V lost 5 bases and J 3 bases, leaving 7 bases between the germline ends. Germline V gene sequence: CDR1 SGHTA, CDR2 FQGNSA. The CDR3 consists of 12 residues. The DNA of the CDR3 is TGTGCCAGCAGCCCGGGGAAAGAGACCCAGTACTTC. It specifies CASSPGKETQYF.

The V gene is TRBV9, the J gene TRBJ2-1; no firm D call. V lost 6 bases and J 3 bases, leaving 16 bases between the germline ends. Germline V lookup: CDR1 SGDLS, CDR2 YYNGEE. This CDR3 contains 15 residues. The CDR3 coding sequence is TGTGCCAGCACCCCGTCTGGAACAGACTACAATGAGCAGTTCTTC. Its translation is CASTPSGTDYNEQFF.

This chain uses TRBV10-3 with TRBJ2-7; D gene uncertain. This CDR3 has 16 amino acids. In germline, CDR1 is ENHRY, CDR2 SYGVKD. Trimming shortened V by 0 bases and J by 4 bases, and 16 bases separated the two germline ends. The CDR3 region is CAISESNSGRSYEQYV. The CDR3 region has the DNA TGTGCCATCAGTGAGTCGAATAGTGGCAGGAGTTACGAGCAGTACGTC.

This chain uses TRBV19 with TRBJ1-1; D is perhaps TRBD1 (5 bases). V lost 4 bases to trimming and J lost 6 bases, with 9 bases between them. Germline V CDR1 and CDR2: LNHDA, SQIVND (reference sequence). The CDR3 consists of 12 residues. The CDR3 DNA is TGTGCCAGTAGTACACGGGGGGCTGAAGCTTTCTTT. This encodes CASSTRGAEAFF.

A word on this clone: The same CDR3 arises from other DNA sequences in this sample as well. The chain has TRBV2 and TRBJ1-1, with 10 bases aligning to TRBD1. Germline assignment: CDR1 SNHLY and CDR2 FYNNEI. The CDR3 consists of 13 residues. The trim removed 6 bases at V and 5 bases at J, leaving 3 bases unmatched. This CDR3 is CASSWTGGTEAFF. In DNA form, the CDR3 reads TGTGCCAGCAGCTGGACAGGGGGGACTGAAGCTTTCTTT.

The chain is built from TRBV29-1 and TRBJ2-7; D remains unclear. In germline, CDR1 is SQVTM, CDR2 ANQGSEA. CDR3 size: 13 residues. Trimming cost V 5 bases and J 3 bases, with 14 bases left between them. For the CDR3, the DNA is TGCAGCGTTATAGGGATACAAGACTACGAGCAGTACTTC. Encoded protein: CSVIGIQDYEQYF.

The V gene is TRBV24-1, the J gene TRBJ2-2; 8 nucleotides agree with TRBD1. This CDR3 is 15 amino acids long. V dropped 3 bases and J dropped 6; count of bases not matched to a gene: 5. Per germline, CDR1 KGHDR and CDR2 SFDVKD. The CDR3 reads CATSDRGTGPGELFF. CDR3 sequence (DNA): TGTGCCACCAGTGATCGCGGGACAGGCCCCGGGGAGCTGTTTTTT.

The chain has TRBV3-1 (or the pseudogene TRBV3-2) and TRBJ1-1; D is ambiguous. Trimming left V 4 bases short and J 8 bases short, with 14 bases between. This CDR3 has 13 residues. Germline CDR1 reads LGHDT; CDR2 reads YNNKEL (reference sequence). CDR3: CASSPGRAGEAFF. In DNA form, the CDR3 reads TGTGCCAGCAGCCCAGGTCGAGCGGGGGAAGCTTTCTTT.

The chain couples TRBV28 to TRBJ1-2, with 7 bases fitting TRBD1. The germline gives CDR1 MDHEN, CDR2 SYDVKM. The CDR3 is made up of 14 amino acids. With 6 bases clipped from V and 0 bases from J, the junction kept 4 bases outside the gene matches. The CDR3 loop is CASSETGANYGYTF. The CDR3 nucleotides are TGTGCCAGCAGCGAAACAGGGGCTAACTATGGCTACACCTTC.

V and J are TRBV6-1 and TRBJ2-3, with D perhaps matching TRBD2 (5 bases). Germline V gene lookup returns CDR1 MNHNS and CDR2 SASEGT. Trimming shortened V by 2 bases and J by 2 bases, and 8 bases separated the two germline ends. The CDR3 covers 14 residues. As DNA, the CDR3 is TGTGCCAGCAGTGAACTAGCTATCACAGATACGCAGTATTTT. Residues: CASSELAITDTQYF.

The J gene is TRBJ1-4, the V gene TRBV2; D not certain. The CDR3 loop spans 14 amino acids. The V gene lost 4 bases and the J gene lost 8 bases, with 14 bases spanning the gap. Germline CDR1 is SNHLY and CDR2 is FYNNEI. DNA for the CDR3: TGTGCCAGCAGTGCCCTCCGACCCACCGAAAAACTGTTTTTT. Its protein product is CASSALRPTEKLFF.

The V call is TRBV7-2, the J call TRBJ2-1, with 7 bases that match TRBD1. Germline V lookup: CDR1 SGHTA, CDR2 FQGNSA. V was clipped by 4 bases and J by 7 bases; unmatched bases: 7. This CDR3 spans 14 amino acids. As DNA, the CDR3 is TGTGCCAGCAGCTCGCGACAGGGTTCGAATGAGCAGTTCTTC. Protein sequence: CASSSRQGSNEQFF.

The chain links TRBV4-2 to TRBJ1-1; 7 nucleotides agree with TRBD1. The germline V gene has CDR1 LGHNA and CDR2 YNFKEQ. The CDR3 extends over 15 amino acids. V trimming: 0 bases; J trimming: 3 bases; junction bases outside the gene matches: 4. CDR3 protein: CASSQEIGGHTEAFF. CDR3 DNA sequence: TGTGCCAGCAGCCAAGAGATAGGGGGCCACACTGAAGCTTTCTTT.

V and J are TRBV28 and TRBJ2-3, with a tentative D call TRBD2 (6 bases). Germline V lookup: CDR1 MDHEN, CDR2 SYDVKM. The V end lost 9 bases, the J end lost 1 base, and 17 bases lay between the germline ends. The length of the CDR3 is 15 residues. CDR3 protein: CASRLLARGTDTQYF. The CDR3 DNA reads as TGTGCCAGTCGATTACTAGCCCGGGGCACAGATACGCAGTATTTT.

The J gene is TRBJ1-2, the V gene TRBV7-2; D gene unclear. Trimming shortened V by 1 base and J by 8 bases, and 8 bases separated the two germline ends. Germline CDR1 SGHTA, CDR2 FQGNSA. The CDR3 has 12 amino acids. The CDR3 protein is CASSLDGHGYTF. CDR3 nucleotide sequence: TGTGCCAGCAGCTTAGATGGGCACGGCTACACCTTC. Combining the CDR3 with reference TRBV7-2 and TRBJ1-2 gives the whole variable domain GAGVSQSPSNKVTEKGKDVELRCDPISGHTALYWYRQSLGQGLEFLIYFQGNSAPDKSGLPSDRFSAERTGGSVSTLTIQRTQQEDSAVYLCASSLDGHGYTFGSGTRLTVV.

The V and J genes are TRBV6-1 and TRBJ2-3; 7 bases are shared with TRBD1. The CDR3 totals 13 residues. Germline-derived CDR1 and CDR2 are MNHNS and SASEGT. Trimming at V came to 2 bases and at J to 7 bases, leaving 3 bases not matched to a gene. CDR3 DNA sequence: TGTGCCAGCAGTGAATGGGACAGAAATACGCAGTATTTT. Translation gives CASSEWDRNTQYF.

The chain joins TRBV4-2 to TRBJ2-1; a weak D match, TRBD1 (6 bases). V lost 2 bases to trimming and J lost 7 bases, with 12 bases between them. Germline V gene sequence: CDR1 LGHNA, CDR2 YNFKEQ. The CDR3 is 14 amino acids. In nucleotides, the CDR3 is TGTGCCAGCAGCCAACTGGGCACAGGGAATGAGCAGTTCTTC. It codes for CASSQLGTGNEQFF.

The chain carries TRBV7-3 and TRBJ2-1, with a weak D call TRBD2 (6 bases). Germline V gives CDR1 SGHTA, CDR2 FQGTGA. CDR3 size: 14 residues. The V end lost 5 bases, the J end lost 2 bases, and 10 bases lay between the germline ends. This CDR3 reads CASSPGLAYNEQFF. The CDR3 bases are TGTGCCAGCAGCCCGGGACTCGCCTACAATGAGCAGTTCTTC.